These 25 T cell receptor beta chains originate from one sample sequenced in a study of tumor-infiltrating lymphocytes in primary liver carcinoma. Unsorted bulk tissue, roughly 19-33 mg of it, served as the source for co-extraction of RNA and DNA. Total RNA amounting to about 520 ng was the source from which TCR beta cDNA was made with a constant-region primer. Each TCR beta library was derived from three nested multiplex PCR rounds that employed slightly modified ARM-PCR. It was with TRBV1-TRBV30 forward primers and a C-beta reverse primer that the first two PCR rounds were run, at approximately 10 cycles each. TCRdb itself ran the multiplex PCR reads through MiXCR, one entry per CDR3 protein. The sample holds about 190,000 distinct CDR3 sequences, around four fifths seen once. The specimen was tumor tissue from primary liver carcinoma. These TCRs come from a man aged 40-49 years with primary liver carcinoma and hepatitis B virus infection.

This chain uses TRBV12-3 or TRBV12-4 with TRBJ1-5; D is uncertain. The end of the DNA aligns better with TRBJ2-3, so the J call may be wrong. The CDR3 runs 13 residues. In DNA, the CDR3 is TGTGCCAGCAGTTTTGGGATCCTGCAGCCCCAGTATTTT. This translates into CASSFGILQPQYF.

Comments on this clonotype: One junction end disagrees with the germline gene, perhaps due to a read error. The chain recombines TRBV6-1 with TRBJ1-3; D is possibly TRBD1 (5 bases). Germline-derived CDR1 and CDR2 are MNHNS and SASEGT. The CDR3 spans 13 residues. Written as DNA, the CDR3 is TGTACCAGCAGACAGTCCGGAGGAAACACTATATATTTT. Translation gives CTSRQSGGNTIYF.

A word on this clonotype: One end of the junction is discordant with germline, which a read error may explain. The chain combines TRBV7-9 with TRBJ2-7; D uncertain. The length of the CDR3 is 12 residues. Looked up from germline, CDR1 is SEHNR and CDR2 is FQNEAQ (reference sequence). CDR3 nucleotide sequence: TGTGCCAGCAGCTTAGGGGTTCGCAAGCAGTATTTC. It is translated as CASSLGVRKQYF.

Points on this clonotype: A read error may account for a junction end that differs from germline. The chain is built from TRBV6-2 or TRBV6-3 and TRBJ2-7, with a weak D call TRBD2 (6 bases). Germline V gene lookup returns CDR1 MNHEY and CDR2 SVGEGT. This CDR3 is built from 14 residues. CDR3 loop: CARKRLQEDYEQYF. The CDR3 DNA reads TGTGCCAGGAAAAGACTACAGGAGGACTACGAGCAATACTTC.

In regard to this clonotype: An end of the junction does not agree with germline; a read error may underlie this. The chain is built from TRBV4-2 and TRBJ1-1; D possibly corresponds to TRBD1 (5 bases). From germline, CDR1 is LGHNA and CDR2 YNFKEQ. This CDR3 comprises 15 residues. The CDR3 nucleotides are TGTGCCAGCAGTCAAGATCCGAGGGGCACCACTGAAGCTTTGTTT. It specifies CASSQDPRGTTEALF.

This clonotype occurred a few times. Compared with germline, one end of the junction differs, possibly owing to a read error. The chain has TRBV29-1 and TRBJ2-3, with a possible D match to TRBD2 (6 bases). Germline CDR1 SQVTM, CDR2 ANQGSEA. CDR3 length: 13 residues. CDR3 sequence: CSVGGTHIDTQYF. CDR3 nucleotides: TGTAGCGTTGGGGGGACCCACATAGATACGCAGTATTTT.

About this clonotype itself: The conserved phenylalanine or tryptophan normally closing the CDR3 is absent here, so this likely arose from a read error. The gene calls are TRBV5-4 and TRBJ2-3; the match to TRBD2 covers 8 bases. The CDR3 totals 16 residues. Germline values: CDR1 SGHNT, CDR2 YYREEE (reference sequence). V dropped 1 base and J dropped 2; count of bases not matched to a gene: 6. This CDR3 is CASSLLAGGPTDTQYP. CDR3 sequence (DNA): TGTGCCAGCAGCTTGCTCGCGGGAGGTCCCACAGATACGCAGTATCCT.

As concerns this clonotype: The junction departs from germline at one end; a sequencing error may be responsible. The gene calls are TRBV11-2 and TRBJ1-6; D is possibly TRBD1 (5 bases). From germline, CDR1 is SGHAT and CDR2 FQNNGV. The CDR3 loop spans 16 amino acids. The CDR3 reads CVSSIRDDGYNSPLHF. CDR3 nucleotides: TGTGTCAGCAGCATAAGGGACGACGGTTATAATTCACCCCTCCACTTT.

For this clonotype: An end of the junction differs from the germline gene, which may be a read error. The CDR3 sequence: CASSKAMGTEGSF. CDR3 sequence (DNA): TGTGCCAGCAGCAAGGCCATGGGCACTGAAGGTTCCTTT. The chain uses TRBV11-3 and TRBJ1-1; unclear D gene. Germline CDR1 is SGHNT and CDR2 is YENEEA. This CDR3 comprises 13 residues.

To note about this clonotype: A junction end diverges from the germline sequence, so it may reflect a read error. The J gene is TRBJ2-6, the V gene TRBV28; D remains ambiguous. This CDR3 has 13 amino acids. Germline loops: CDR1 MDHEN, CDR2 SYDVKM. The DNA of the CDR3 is TGTGCCAGAGGTAGCCCTGGGGTCAACGTCCTGACTTTC. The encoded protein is CARGSPGVNVLTF.

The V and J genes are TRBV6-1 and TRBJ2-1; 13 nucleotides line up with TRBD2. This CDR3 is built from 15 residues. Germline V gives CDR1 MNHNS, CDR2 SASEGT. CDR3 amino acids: CTGRGGLAGLYEQFF. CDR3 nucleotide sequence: TGTACCGGCAGAGGGGGACTAGCGGGGCTTTATGAGCAGTTCTTC.

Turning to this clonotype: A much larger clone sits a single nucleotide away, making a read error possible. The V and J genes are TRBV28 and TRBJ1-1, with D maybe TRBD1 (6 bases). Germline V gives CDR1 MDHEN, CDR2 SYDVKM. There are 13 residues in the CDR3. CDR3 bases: TGTGACAGCAGTTTGAACAGGGTGGCTGAAGCTTTCTTT. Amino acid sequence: CDSSLNRVAEAFF.

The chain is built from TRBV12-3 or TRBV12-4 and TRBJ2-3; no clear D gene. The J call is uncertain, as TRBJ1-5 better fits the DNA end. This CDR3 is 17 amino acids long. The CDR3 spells CASSPSGNRASTYTQHF. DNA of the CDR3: TGTGCCAGCAGTCCTAGCGGGAACCGTGCTAGCACATATACGCAGCATTTT.

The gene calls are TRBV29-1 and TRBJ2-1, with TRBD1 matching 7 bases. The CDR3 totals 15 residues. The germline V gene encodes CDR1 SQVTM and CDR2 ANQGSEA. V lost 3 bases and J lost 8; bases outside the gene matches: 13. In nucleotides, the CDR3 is TGCAGCGTTGAGTCCGGGACAGAGGGCTTTTATGAGCAGTTCTTC. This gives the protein CSVESGTEGFYEQFF.

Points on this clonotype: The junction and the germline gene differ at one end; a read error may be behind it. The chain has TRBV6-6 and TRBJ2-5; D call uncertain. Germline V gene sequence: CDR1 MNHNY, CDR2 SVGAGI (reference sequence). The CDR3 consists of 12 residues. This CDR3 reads CTSSPVAETEYF. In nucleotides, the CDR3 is TGTACCAGCAGCCCTGTCGCGGAGACCGAGTACTTC.

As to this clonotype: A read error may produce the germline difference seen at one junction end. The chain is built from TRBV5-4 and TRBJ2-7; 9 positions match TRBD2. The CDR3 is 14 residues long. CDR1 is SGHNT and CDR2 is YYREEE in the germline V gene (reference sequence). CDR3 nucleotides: TGTGTCAGCAGCTTGGCGGGAGGGATCCACCAGCAGTACTTC. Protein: CVSSLAGGIHQQYF.

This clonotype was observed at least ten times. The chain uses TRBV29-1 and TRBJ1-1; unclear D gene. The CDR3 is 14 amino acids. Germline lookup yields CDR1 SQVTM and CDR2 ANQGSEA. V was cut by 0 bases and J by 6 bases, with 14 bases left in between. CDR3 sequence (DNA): TGCAGCGTTGAAGACCCCGGCGGAAGGGCTGAAGCTTTCTTT. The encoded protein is CSVEDPGGRAEAFF.

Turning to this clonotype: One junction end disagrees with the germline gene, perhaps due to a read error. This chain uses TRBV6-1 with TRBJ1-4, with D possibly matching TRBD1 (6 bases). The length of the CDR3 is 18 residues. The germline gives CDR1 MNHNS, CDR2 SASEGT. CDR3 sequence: CASSELPSNRVTNDKLFF. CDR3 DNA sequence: TGTGCCAGCAGTGAACTACCATCGAACAGGGTAACTAATGATAAACTGTTTTTT.

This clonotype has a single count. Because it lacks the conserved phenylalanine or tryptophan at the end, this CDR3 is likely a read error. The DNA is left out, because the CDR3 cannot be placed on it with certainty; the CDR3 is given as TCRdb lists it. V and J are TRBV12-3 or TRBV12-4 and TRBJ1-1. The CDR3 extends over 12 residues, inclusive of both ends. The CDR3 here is CASRYVTAEVFV.

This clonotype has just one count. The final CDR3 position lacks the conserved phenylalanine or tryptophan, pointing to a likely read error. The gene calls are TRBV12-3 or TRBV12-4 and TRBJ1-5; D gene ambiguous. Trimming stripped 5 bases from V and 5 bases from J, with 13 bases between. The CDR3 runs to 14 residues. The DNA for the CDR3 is TGTGCCAGCAGTAAGGAGAGAATAGATCAGCCCCAGCATTTG. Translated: CASSKERIDQPQHL.

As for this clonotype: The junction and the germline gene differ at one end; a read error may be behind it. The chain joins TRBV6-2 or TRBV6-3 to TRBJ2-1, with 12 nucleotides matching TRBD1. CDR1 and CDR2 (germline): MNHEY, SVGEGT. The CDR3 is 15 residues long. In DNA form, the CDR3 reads TGTACCAGCACCGAACCGGGACAGGGGGCAGCGGAGCAGTTCTTC. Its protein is CTSTEPGQGAAEQFF.

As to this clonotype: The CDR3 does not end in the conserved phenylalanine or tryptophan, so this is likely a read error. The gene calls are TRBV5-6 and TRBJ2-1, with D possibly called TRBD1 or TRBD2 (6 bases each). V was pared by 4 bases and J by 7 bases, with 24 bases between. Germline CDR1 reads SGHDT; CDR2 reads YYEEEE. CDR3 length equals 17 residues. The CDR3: CASSLARGAGSRNEQFL. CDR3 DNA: TGTGCCAGCAGCCTAGCCAGGGGTGCGGGGAGCAGAAATGAGCAGTTCTTA.

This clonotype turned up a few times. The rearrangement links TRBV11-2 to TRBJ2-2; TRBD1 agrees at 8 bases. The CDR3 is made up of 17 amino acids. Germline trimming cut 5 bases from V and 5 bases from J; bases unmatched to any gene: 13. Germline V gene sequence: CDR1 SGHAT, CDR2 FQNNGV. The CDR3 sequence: CASSPGSRGLGTGELFF. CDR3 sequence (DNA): TGTGCCAGCAGCCCGGGAAGCAGGGGGCTGGGGACCGGGGAGCTGTTTTTT.

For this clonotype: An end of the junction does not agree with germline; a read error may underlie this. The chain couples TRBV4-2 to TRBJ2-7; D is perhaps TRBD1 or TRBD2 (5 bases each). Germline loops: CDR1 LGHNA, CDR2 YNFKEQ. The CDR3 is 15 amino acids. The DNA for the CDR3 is TGTGCCAGCAGCCATGATAAGGGGAGCGGTTACGAGAAGTACTTC. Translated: CASSHDKGSGYEKYF.

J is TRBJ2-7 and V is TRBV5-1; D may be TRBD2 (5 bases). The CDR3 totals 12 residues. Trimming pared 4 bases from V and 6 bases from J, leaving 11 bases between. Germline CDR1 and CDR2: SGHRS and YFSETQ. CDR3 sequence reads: CASSREGLEQYF. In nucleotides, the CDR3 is TGCGCCAGCAGCCGTGAGGGCCTCGAGCAGTACTTC. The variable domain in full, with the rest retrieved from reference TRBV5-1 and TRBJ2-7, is KAGVTQTPRYLIKTRGQQVTLSCSPISGHRSVSWYQQTPGQGLQFLFEYFSETQRNKGNFPGRFSGRQFSNSRSEMNVSTLELGDSALYLCASSREGLEQYFGPGTRLTVT.